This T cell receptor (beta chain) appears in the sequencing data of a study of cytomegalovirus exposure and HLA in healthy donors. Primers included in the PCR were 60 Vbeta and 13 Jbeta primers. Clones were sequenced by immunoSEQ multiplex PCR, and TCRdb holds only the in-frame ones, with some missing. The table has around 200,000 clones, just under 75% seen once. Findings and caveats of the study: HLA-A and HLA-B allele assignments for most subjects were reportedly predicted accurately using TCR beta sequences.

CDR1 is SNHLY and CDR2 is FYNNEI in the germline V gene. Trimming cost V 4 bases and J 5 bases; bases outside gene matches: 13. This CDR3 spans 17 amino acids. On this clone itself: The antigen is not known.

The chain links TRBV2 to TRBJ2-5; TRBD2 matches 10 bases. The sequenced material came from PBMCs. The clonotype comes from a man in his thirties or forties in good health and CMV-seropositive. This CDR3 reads CASSVGLASGSRETQYF. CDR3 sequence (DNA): TGTGCCAGCAGTGTAGGGTTGGCTAGCGGGAGTCGGGAGACCCAGTACTTC.